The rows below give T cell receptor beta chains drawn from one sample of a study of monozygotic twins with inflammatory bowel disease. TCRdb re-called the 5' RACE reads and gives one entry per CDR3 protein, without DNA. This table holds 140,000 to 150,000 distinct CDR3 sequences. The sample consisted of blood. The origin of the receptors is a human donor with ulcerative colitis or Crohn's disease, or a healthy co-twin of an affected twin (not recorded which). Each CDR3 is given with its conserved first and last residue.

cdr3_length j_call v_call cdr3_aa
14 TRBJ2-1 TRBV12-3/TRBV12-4 CASSPGLASHEQFF
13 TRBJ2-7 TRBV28 CASSRSRRAEQYF
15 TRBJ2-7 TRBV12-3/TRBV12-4 CASSLPDRGMSEQYF
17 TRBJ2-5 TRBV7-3 CASSLTGTSVFQETQYF
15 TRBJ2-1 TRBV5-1 CASSLAQGGYNEQFF
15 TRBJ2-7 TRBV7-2 CASSLVVGGHYEQYF
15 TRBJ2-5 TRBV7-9 CASSPSTGNIETQYF
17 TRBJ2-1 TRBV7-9 CASSHPSRSRSYNEQFF
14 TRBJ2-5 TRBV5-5 CASSFLAAQETQYF
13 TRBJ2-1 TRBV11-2 CASSFGGLGEQFF
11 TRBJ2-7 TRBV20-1 CSATKAYEQYF
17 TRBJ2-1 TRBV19 CASSIVPWLARYNEQFF
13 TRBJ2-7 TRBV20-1 CSWGASGGYEQYF
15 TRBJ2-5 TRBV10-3 CAISESASAQETQYF
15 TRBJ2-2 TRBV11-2 CASSFGTGNTGELFF
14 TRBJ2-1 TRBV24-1 CATKGAGSYNEQFF
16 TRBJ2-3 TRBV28 CASSLSGGGRTDTQYF
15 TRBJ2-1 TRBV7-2 CASSLGWTSKHEQFF
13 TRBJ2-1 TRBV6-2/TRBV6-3 CASSYSPSNEQFF
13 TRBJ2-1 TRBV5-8 CASSPGTSRFQFF
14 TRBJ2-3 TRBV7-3 CASSSSGSTDTQYF
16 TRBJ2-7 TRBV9 CASSAQGQGVSGEQYF
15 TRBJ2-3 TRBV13 CASIPGQGTQDTQYF
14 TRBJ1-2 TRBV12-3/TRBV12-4 CASRLSPDLGGYTF
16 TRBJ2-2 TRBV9 CASSPPSGANTGELFF
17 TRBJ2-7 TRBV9 CASSVAGVNRWDYEQYF
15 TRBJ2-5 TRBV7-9 CASSLREGNQETQYF
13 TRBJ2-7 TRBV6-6 CASRLPSSDEQYF
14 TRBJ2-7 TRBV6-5 CASSYSGVQYEQYF
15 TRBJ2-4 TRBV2 CASSENRQNGGLKYF
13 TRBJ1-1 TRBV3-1 CASTTTERGEAFF
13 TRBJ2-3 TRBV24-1 CATSEFTGGASYF
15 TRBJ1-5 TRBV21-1 CASSKVGDSNQPQHF
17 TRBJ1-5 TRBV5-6 CASSLNRGAGSNQPQHF
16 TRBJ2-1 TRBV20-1 CSAHPESGTIYNEQFF
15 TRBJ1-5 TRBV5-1 CASSPGTAENQPQHF
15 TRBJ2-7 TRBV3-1 CASSGQLAGADEQYF
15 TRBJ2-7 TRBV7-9 CASSLTGTGVYEQYF
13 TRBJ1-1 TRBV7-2 CASSSTGATEAFF
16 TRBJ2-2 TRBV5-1 CASSLAYRGITGELFF
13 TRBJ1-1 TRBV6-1 CASRKGGNTEAFF
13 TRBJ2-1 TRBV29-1 CSGWTSGRDEQFF